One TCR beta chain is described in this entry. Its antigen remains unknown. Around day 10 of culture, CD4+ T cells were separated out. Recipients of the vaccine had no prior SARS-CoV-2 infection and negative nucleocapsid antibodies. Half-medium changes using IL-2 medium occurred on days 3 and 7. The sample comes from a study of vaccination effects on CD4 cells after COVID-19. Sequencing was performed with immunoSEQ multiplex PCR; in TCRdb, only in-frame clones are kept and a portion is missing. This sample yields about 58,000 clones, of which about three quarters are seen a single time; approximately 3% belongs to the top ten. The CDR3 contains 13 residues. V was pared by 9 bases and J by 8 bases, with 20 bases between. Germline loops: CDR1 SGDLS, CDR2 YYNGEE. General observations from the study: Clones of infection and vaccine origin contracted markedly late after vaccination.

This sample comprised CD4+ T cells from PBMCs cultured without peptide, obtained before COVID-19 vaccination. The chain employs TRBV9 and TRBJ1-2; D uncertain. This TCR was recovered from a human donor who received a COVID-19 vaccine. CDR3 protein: CANSPGLLWGYTF. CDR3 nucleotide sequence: TGTGCCAACTCTCCGGGTTTGCTGTGGGGCTACACCTTC. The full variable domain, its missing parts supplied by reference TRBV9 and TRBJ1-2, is DSGVTQTPKHLITATGQRVTLRCSPRSGDLSVYWYQQSLDQGLQFLIQYYNGEERAKGNILERFSAQQFPDLHSELNLSSLELGDSALYFCANSPGLLWGYTFGSGTRLTVV.